The source of this T cell receptor (beta chain) is a study of monozygotic twins with inflammatory bowel disease. General study points: No one strong IBD-associated signal or clonotype was supported.

A template switching step added UMIs, each with a 6-nucleotide sample barcode. No DNA is given; TCRdb re-called the 5' RACE reads and lists each CDR3 protein once. This sample contains fewer than 550,000 distinct CDR3 sequences. Concerning this clonotype: Its antigen is unknown.

The sequenced sample was blood. The clonotype comes from a human donor with ulcerative colitis or Crohn's disease, or a healthy co-twin of an affected twin (not recorded which).

This chain's CDR3 is CASSGHQKDRVPYNEQFF. The rearrangement links TRBV6-1 to TRBJ2-1; TCRdb designates TRBD1, a call that cannot be tested without DNA. The CDR3 sequence is 18 residues long. Per germline, CDR1 MNHNS and CDR2 SASEGT.